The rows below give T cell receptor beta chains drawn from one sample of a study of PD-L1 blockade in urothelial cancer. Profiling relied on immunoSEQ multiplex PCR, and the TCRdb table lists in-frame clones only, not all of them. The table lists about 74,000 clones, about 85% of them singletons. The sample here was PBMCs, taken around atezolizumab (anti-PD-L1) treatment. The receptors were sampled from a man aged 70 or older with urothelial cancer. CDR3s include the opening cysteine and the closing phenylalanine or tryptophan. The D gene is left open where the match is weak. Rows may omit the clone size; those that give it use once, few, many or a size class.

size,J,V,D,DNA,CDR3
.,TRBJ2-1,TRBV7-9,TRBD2,TGTGTCGTAGCGGCGGACGGGCGGGAGGAGCGATCGGGCTACAATGAGCAGTTCTTC,CVVAADGREERSGYNEQFF
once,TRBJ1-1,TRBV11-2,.,TGTGCCAGCAGCTTAAAGGGCGGGGCTGAAGCTTTCTTT,CASSLKGGAEAFF
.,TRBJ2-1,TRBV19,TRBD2,TGTGCCAGTAGTATGATGACTAGCGGGAGGGCTGAGCAGTTCTTC,CASSMMTSGRAEQFF
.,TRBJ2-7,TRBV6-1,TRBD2,TGTGCCAGCAGACCCAAAGCGGGGGTCTACGAGCAGTACTTC,CASRPKAGVYEQYF
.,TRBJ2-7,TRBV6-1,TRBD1,TGTGCCAGCAAGACAGGGCTCTACGAGCAGTACTTC,CASKTGLYEQYF
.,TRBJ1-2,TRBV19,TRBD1,TGTGCCAGCGGCGGACAGGGGCCCTATGGCTACACCTTC,CASGGQGPYGYTF
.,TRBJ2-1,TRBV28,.,TGTGCCAGCAGTCCCGCCGACAGGAGAAATGAGCAGTTCTTC,CASSPADRRNEQFF
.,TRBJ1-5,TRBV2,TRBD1,TGTGCCAGCAGTGGGGGGACAGGAGGTCAGCCCCAGCATTTT,CASSGGTGGQPQHF
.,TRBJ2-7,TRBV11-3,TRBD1,TGTGCCAGCAGCCCCCCGGGACAGGTTCGCTATCGGTACGAGCAGTACTTC,CASSPPGQVRYRYEQYF
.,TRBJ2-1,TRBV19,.,TGTGCCAGTGCGGGACTGTGGAATGAGCAGTTCTTC,CASAGLWNEQFF
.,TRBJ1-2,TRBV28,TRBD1,TGTGCCAGCAGCCCCGGGACAGATTATGGCTACACCTTC,CASSPGTDYGYTF
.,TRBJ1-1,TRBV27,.,TGTGCCAGCAGTTGGGAAGCGGGATTGAGCACTGAAGCTTTCTTT,CASSWEAGLSTEAFF
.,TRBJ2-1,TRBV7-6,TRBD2,TGTGCCAGCAGCTTGGGGGGGGAGACTAGCGGGATAACCTACAATGAGCAGTTCTTC,CASSLGGETSGITYNEQFF
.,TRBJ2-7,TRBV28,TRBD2,TGTGCCAGCAGACTGGGACTAGCGAGAGACGAGCAGTACTTC,CASRLGLARDEQYF
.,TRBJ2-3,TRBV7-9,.,TGTGCCAGCAGCCCTCTAGGGGAGGCAGATACGCAGTATTTT,CASSPLGEADTQYF
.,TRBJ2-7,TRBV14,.,TGTGCCAGCAGCCAAGACGTATACGGTGGCTACGAGCAGTACTTC,CASSQDVYGGYEQYF
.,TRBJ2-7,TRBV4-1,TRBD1,TGCGCCAGCAGCCAAGATATCCGTCGGGACAGACGCTCCTACGAGCAGTACTTC,CASSQDIRRDRRSYEQYF
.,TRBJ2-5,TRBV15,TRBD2,TGTGCCACCAGCAGGGGGACTAGCGGGAGGGCCCTGGAGACCCAGTACTTC,CATSRGTSGRALETQYF
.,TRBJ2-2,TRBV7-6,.,TGTGCCAGCAGCTTAGGAAGCGGGCTCAGTGGCACCGGGGAGCTGTTTTTT,CASSLGSGLSGTGELFF
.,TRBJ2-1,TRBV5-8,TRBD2,TGTGCCAGCAGCTTCAAGGGACTAGCGGGAGTATATAATGAGCAGTTCTTC,CASSFKGLAGVYNEQFF
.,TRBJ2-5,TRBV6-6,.,TGTGCCAGCAGTTACAGAGGCGGAGAGACCCAGTACTTC,CASSYRGGETQYF
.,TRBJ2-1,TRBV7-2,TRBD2,TGTGCCAGCAGCCCCTATAGCGGGGCCTACAATGAGCAGTTCTTC,CASSPYSGAYNEQFF
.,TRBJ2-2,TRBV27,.,TGTGCCAGCAGTTTCCTTGGCGGGGCGAACACCGGGGAGCTGTTTTTT,CASSFLGGANTGELFF
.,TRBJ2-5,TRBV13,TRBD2,TGTGCCAGCAGCTTAGGATCGCTAGCGGGAGTAAAAGAGACCCAGTACTTC,CASSLGSLAGVKETQYF
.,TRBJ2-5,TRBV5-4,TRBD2,TGTGCCAGCAGCTTGGAAAGCGGGACCGTTTATCAAGAGACCCAGTACTTC,CASSLESGTVYQETQYF
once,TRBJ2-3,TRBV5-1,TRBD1,TGCGCCAGCAGCAGGGGACAGGGGGCGCGTCGAGGGGGCACAGATACGCAGTATTTT,CASSRGQGARRGGTDTQYF
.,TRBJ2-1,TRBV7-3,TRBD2,TGTGCCAGCAGCTCGAAGGGGACTAGCGGGAACCTCTGGAATGAGCAGTTCTTC,CASSSKGTSGNLWNEQFF
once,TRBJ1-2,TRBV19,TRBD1,TGTGCCAGCAGGGACAGGAACCTTCCGGGGGTTTATGGCTACACCTTC,CASRDRNLPGVYGYTF
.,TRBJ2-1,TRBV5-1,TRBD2,TGCGCCAGCAGCCCGGGACTAGCGGGATTCGGCAGTGAGCAGTTCTTC,CASSPGLAGFGSEQFF